Here is one T cell receptor (beta chain) with its context. Its antigen is as yet unknown. TCRdb's table, derived via immunoSEQ multiplex PCR, lists solely in-frame clones and lacks some. The repertoire consists of 67,000 or so clones, with around 81% occurring once and the leading ten covering 0.95% to 1.5%. With V trimmed by 5 bases and J by 0 bases, 8 bases remained unmatched. Germline V gene lookup returns CDR1 SGHAT and CDR2 FQNNGV. This CDR3 contains 17 residues. Ahead of sequencing, the ViraFEST assay grew antigen-specific CD4+ T cells using viral peptide pools. A 10-day culture period preceded the isolation of CD4+ T cells. Either the mRNA-1273 or the BNT162b2 vaccine was given to participants as two doses. This entry comes from a study of vaccination effects on CD4 cells after COVID-19.

The sample was CD4+ T cells from PBMCs cultured with HCoV-229E spike peptides, taken after COVID-19 vaccination. V gene TRBV11-2 combines with J gene TRBJ2-5; 11 bases agree with TRBD2. The clonotype was recovered from a human donor who received a COVID-19 vaccine. For the CDR3, the DNA is TGTGCCAGCAGCCTCGGCCGACTAGCGGGGCACCAAGAGACCCAGTACTTC. It yields the protein CASSLGRLAGHQETQYF.